The clone carrying this T cell receptor (beta chain) appeared many times. Germline V gives CDR1 LGHDT, CDR2 YNNKEL (reference sequence). This CDR3 is 15 amino acids long. V shed 4 bases and J shed 3 bases, with 16 bases lying between them. First-strand cDNA used TRAV- and TRBV-specific primers, covering alpha and beta chains. The authors ran roughly 20 PCR cycles to amplify TCRs with a constant-region primer and V-primer adapter. One entry per CDR3 protein, called by TCRdb with MiXCR from the reads. The top ten clones hold about 5.5% of a sample with 65,000 to 90,000 distinct CDR3 sequences, approximately 17% of them seen once. The data stem from a study of low-dose radiotherapy and immunotherapy resistance in tumors. Turning to the study itself: Patients took aspirin 300 mg by mouth once daily. This continued for four cycles, starting on cycle 1 day 1.

Noted time point: before trial treatment. As a condition of eligibility, patients had advanced solid tumors lacking tumor-infiltrating lymphocytes. The chain employs TRBV3-1 and TRBJ2-7, with D maybe TRBD1 (6 bases). The sequence derives from a male donor with prostate cancer. This specimen was PBMCs, taken before treatment. The CDR3 region is CASSPALQGGYEQYF. In nucleotides, the CDR3 is TGTGCCAGCAGCCCTGCTCTACAGGGCGGCTACGAGCAGTACTTC.